The entry below describes one T cell receptor beta chain. Tregs were sorted as CD4+CD25+CD127-/low cells. Adaptor-ligated barcode primers were used to amplify TRBV12-4/TRBJ1-2 clonotypes. In TCRdb, the multiplex PCR reads were re-called with MiXCR into one record per CDR3 protein. The repertoire holds about 350 distinct CDR3 sequences, 9.5% to 13% seen once, with about 21% in the top ten. V lost 1 base and J lost 5, with 8 bases in between. This CDR3 spans 13 amino acids. The chain combines TRBV12-3 or TRBV12-4 with TRBJ1-2; D unclear. Sequencing input: Tregs sorted from blood. The receptor's source is a female donor with breast cancer. The DNA for the CDR3 is TGTGCCAGCAGTTTAGAAGGGAATTATGGCTACACCTTC. Its translation is CASSLEGNYGYTF.